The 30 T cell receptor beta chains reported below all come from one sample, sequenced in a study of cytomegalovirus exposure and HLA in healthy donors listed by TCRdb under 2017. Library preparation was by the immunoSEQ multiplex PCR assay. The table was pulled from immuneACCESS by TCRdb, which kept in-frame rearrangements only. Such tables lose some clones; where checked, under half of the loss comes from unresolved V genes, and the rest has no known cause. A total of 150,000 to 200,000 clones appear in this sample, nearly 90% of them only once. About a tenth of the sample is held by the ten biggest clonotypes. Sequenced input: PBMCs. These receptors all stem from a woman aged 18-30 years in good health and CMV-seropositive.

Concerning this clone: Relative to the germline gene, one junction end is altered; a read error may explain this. CDR3 sequence: CASSFRHKTDTQYF. The CDR3 bases are TGTGCTAGCAGCTTTCGACACAAAACAGATACGCAGTATTTT. This chain joins TRBV7-7 and TRBJ2-3; no reliable D call. The CDR3 extends over 14 amino acids. From germline, CDR1 is SSHAT and CDR2 FNYEAQ (reference sequence).

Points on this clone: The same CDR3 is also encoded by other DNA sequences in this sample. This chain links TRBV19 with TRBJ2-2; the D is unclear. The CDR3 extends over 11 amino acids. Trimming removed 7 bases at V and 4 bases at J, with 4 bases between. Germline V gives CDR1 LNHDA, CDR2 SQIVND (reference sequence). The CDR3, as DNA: TGTGCCAGTACTCTCACCGGGGAGCTGTTTTTT. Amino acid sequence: CASTLTGELFF. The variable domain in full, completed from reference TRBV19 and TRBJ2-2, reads DGGITQSPKYLFRKEGQNVTLSCEQNLNHDAMYWYRQDPGQGLRLIYYSQIVNDFQKGDIAEGYSVSREKKESFPLTVTSAQKNPTAFYLCASTLTGELFFGEGSRLTVL.

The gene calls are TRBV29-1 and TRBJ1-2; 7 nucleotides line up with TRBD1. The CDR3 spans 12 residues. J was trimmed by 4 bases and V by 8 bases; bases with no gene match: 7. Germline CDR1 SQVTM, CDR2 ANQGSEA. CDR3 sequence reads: CSFFGTAYGYTF. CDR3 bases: TGCAGCTTTTTTGGGACAGCCTATGGCTACACCTTC.

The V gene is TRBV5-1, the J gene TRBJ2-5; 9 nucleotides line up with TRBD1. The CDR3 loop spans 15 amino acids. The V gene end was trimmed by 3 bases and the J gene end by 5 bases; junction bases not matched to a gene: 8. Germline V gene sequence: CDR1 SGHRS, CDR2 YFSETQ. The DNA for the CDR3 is TGCGCCAGCAGCTCCCGCGGGGACAGGGATGAGACCCAGTACTTC. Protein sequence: CASSSRGDRDETQYF.

DNA of the CDR3: TGCAGCGTTGAAGATCGCGGGGCGAGGGACTACGAGCAGTACTTC. Translation: CSVEDRGARDYEQYF. V is TRBV29-1 and J is TRBJ2-7, with D maybe TRBD2 (6 bases). The CDR3 sequence is 15 residues long. Germline V lookup: CDR1 SQVTM, CDR2 ANQGSEA. V lost 0 bases to trimming and J lost 3 bases, with 15 bases between them.

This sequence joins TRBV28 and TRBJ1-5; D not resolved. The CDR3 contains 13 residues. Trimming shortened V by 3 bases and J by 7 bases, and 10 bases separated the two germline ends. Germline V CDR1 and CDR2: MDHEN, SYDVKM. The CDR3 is CASSFVPRQPQHF. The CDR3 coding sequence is TGTGCCAGCAGTTTCGTCCCTCGGCAGCCCCAGCATTTT.

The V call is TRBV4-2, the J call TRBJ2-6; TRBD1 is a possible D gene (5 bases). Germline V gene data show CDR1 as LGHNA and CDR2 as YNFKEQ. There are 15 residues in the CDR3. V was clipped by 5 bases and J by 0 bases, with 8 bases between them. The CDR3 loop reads CASSVDSSGANVLTF. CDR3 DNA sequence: TGTGCCAGCAGCGTCGACAGCTCTGGGGCCAACGTCCTGACTTTC.

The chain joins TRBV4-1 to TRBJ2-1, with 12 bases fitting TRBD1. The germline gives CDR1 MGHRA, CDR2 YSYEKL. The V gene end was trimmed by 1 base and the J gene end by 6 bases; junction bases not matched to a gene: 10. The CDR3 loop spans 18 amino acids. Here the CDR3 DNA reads TGCGCCAGCAGCCAAGCCTTGGCGGGACAGGGGGCTCGCAATGAGCAGTTCTTC. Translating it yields CASSQALAGQGARNEQFF.

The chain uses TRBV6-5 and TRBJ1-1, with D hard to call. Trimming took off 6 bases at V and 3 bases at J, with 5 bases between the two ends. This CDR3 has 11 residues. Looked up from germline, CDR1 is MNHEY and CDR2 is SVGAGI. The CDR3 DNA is TGTGCCAGCAGCCCTCACACTGAAGCTTTCTTT. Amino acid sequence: CASSPHTEAFF.

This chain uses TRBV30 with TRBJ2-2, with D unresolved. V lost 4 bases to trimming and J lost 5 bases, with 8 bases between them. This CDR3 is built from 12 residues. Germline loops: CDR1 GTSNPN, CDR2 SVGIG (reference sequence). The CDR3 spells CAWNSGTGELFF. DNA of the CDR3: TGTGCCTGGAATTCGGGTACCGGGGAGCTGTTTTTT. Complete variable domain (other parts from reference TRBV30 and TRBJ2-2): SQTIHQWPATLVQPVGSPLSLECTVEGTSNPNLYWYRQAAGRGLQLLFYSVGIGQISSEVPQNLSASRPQDRQFILSSKKLLLSDSGFYLCAWNSGTGELFFGEGSRLTVL.

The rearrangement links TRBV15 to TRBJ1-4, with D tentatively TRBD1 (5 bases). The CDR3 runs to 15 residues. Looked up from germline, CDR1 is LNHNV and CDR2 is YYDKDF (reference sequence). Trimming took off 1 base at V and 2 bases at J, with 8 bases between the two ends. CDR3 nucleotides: TGTGCCACCAGCAGAGGGGGCAGCACTAATGAAAAACTGTTTTTT. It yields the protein CATSRGGSTNEKLFF. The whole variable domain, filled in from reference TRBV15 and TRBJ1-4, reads DAMVIQNPRYQVTQFGKPVTLSCSQTLNHNVMYWYQQKSSQAPKLLFHYYDKDFNNEADTPDNFQSRRPNTSFCFLDIRSPGLGDTAMYLCATSRGGSTNEKLFFGSGTQLSVL.

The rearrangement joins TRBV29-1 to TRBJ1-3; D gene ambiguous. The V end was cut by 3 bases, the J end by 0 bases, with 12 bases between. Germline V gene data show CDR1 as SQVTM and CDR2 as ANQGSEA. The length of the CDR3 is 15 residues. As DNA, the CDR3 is TGCAGCGTTGACGAGGGCGGAATCTCTGGAAACACCATATATTTT. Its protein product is CSVDEGGISGNTIYF.

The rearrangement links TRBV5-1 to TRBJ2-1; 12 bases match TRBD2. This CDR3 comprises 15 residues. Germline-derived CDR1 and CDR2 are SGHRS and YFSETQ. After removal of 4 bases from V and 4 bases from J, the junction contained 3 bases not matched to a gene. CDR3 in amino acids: CASSRTSGEYNEQFF. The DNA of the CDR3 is TGCGCCAGCAGCAGGACTAGCGGGGAATACAATGAGCAGTTCTTC.

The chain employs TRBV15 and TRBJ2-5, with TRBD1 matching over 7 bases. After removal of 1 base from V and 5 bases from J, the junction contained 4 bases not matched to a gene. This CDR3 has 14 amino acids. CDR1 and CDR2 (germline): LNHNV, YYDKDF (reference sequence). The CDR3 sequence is CATSRAQGYETQYF. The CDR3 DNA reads TGTGCCACCAGCAGAGCACAGGGGTACGAGACCCAGTACTTC.

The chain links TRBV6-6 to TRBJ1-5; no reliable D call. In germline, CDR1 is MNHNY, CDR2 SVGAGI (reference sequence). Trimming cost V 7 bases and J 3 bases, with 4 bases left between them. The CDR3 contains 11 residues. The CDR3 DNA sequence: TGTGCCAGCACTAACAATCAGCCCCAGCATTTT. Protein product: CASTNNQPQHF.

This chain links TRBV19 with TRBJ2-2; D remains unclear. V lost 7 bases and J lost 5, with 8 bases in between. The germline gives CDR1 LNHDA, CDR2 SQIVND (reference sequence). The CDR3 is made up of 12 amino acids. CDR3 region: CASTLTTGELFF. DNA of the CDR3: TGTGCCAGTACCCTGACTACCGGGGAGCTGTTTTTT. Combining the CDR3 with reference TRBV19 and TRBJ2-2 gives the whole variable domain DGGITQSPKYLFRKEGQNVTLSCEQNLNHDAMYWYRQDPGQGLRLIYYSQIVNDFQKGDIAEGYSVSREKKESFPLTVTSAQKNPTAFYLCASTLTTGELFFGEGSRLTVL.

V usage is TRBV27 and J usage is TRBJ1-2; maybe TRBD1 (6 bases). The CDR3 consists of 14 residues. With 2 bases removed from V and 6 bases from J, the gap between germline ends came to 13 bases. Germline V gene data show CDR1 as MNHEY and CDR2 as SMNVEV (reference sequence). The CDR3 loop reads CASSLTGSGDGYTF. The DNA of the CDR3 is TGTGCCAGCAGTTTAACTGGGTCAGGGGATGGCTACACCTTC.

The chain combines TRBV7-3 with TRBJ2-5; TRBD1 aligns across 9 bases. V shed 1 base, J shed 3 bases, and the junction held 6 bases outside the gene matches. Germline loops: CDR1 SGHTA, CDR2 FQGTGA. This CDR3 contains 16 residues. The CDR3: CASSLSGQGREETQYF. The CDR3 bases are TGTGCCAGCAGCTTAAGTGGACAGGGGAGAGAAGAGACCCAGTACTTC.

CDR3 sequence reads: CASSLGTSGNTGELFF. In DNA form, the CDR3 reads TGTGCCAGCAGCTTAGGGACTAGCGGGAACACCGGGGAGCTGTTTTTT. The rearrangement uses TRBV7-3 and TRBJ2-2; 11 bases map to TRBD2. CDR3 size: 16 residues. Germline lookup yields CDR1 SGHTA and CDR2 FQGTGA. After removal of 2 bases from V and 1 base from J, the junction contained 0 bases not matched to a gene.

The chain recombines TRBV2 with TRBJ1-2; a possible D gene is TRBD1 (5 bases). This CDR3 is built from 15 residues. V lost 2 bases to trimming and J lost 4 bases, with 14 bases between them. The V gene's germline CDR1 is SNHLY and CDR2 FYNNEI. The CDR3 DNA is TGTGCCAGCAGTGAACAGAGGGGAGGGTTCTATGGCTACACCTTC. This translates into CASSEQRGGFYGYTF.

Written as DNA, the CDR3 is TGCGCCAGCAGCTTGCCGGGGGTGGAGCAGTACTTC. This codes for CASSLPGVEQYF. The V gene is TRBV5-1, the J gene TRBJ2-7; possibly TRBD2 for D (6 bases). This CDR3 has 12 amino acids. The V end lost 1 base, the J end lost 7 bases, and 9 bases lay between the germline ends. Germline CDR1 and CDR2: SGHRS and YFSETQ.

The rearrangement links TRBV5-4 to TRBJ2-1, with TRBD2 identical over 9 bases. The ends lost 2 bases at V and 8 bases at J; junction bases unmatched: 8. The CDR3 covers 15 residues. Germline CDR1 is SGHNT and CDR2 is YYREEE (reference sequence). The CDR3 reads CASSFSGSGGDEQFF. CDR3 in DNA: TGTGCCAGCAGCTTTAGCGGGAGTGGTGGGGATGAGCAGTTCTTC.

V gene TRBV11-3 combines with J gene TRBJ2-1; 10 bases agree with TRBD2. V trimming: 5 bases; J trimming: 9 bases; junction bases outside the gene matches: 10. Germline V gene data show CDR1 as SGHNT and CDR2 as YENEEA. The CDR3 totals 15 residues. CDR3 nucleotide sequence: TGTGCCAGCAGCCCTCGACTAGCGGGTAAAATTGAGCAGTTCTTC. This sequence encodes CASSPRLAGKIEQFF.

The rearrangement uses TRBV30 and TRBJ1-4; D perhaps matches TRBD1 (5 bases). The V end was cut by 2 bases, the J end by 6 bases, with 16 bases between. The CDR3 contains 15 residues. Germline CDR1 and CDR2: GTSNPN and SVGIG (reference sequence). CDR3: CAWSPVGGGDEKLFF. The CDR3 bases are TGTGCCTGGAGTCCCGTGGGGGGAGGTGATGAAAAACTGTTTTTT.

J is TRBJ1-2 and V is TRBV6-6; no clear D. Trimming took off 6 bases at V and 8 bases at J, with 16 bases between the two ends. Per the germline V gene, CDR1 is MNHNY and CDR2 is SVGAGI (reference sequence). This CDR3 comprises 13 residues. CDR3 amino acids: CASSPNVGGGYTF. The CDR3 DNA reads TGTGCCAGCAGCCCAAATGTTGGAGGGGGCTACACCTTC.

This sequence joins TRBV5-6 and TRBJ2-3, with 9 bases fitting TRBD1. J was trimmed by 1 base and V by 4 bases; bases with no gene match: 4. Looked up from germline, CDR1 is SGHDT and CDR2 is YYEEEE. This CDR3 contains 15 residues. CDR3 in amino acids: CASSTRDRGTDTQYF. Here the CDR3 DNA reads TGTGCCAGCAGCACCCGGGACAGGGGCACAGATACGCAGTATTTT.

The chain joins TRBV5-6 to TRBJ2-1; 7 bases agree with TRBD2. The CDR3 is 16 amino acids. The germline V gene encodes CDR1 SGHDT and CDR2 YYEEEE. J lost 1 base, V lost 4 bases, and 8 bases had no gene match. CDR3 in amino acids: CASSLDLAASYNEQFF. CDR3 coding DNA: TGTGCCAGCAGCCTCGACCTAGCGGCTTCCTACAATGAGCAGTTCTTC.

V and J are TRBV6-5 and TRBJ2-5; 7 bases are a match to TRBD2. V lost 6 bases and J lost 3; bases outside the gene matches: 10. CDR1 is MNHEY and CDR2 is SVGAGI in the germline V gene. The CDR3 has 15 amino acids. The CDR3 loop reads CASRSGSAGEETQYF. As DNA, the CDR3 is TGTGCCAGCAGATCCGGCTCCGCGGGAGAAGAGACCCAGTACTTC.

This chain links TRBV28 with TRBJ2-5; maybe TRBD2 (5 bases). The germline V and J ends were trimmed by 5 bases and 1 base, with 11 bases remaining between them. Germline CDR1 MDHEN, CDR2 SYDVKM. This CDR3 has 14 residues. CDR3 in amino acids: CASSDTSGQETQYF. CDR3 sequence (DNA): TGTGCCAGCAGTGACACCAGCGGCCAAGAGACCCAGTACTTC. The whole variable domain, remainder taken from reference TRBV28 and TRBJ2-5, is DVKVTQSSRYLVKRTGEKVFLECVQDMDHENMFWYRQDPGLGLRLIYFSYDVKMKEKGDIPEGYSVSREKKERFSLILESASTNQTSMYLCASSDTSGQETQYFGPGTRLLVL.

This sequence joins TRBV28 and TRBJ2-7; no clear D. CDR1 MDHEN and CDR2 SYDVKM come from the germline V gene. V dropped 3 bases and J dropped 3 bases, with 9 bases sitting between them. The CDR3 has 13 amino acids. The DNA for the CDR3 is TGTGCCAGCAGTTTCCTTTCAGGCTACGAGCAGTACTTC. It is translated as CASSFLSGYEQYF.